Reported below is one TCR beta chain. Its antigen has not been determined. Per-nucleotide qualities are absent, and no much larger clonotype sits a single base away. The CDR3 runs 14 residues from the cysteine to the phenylalanine. Only CDR3 DNA is held: 42 bases, read in frame from base 1. According to the germline V gene, CDR1 reads SGDLS and CDR2 reads YYNGEE. Trimming at the junction amounts to 3 bases on V and 8 bases on J, and the germline ends lie 14 bases apart. This sample was taken from a study of cytomegalovirus exposure and HLA in healthy donors (dated 2017 in TCRdb). Some background on the complete study: According to an earlier analysis of a few hundred of the donors, roughly 180 million T cells yielded over 100 million unique TCR beta sequences and around 300 Gb of sequence data. A later analysis re-examined previously published TCR beta repertoires from 600 to 700 donors and added high-resolution HLA genotyping to investigate patterns of TCR occurrence. The number of donors typed differed by locus, with about 629-630 for A, B, C, DRB1 and DQB1, roughly 520 for DQA1, over 600 for DPA1, and over 400 for DPB1. An early release that covered approximately 600 HLA-typed donors contained approximately 320 gigabases of sequencing data and tens of millions of unique TCR sequences. The genetic ancestry cluster associated with self-reported Caucasian donors included 80% to 90% of the roughly 400 genotyped donors. To decide whether each TCR beta V gene segment behaved as functional or pseudogenic, an earlier analysis of over 500 of the donors relied on high-throughput TCR beta sequencing. Every repertoire in the discovery cohort had been generated on one and the same sequencing platform. The study aimed to test whether cataloging public T cell receptors could reveal signatures of past pathogen exposure. The study used immunosequencing to profile the T cell repertoires of several hundred subjects and linked those repertoires to cytomegalovirus serostatus. A later genetic analysis used genome-wide SNP genotypes for about 55% of the 666 donors, treating that subset as a discovery cohort. Roughly 5 DR-DQ haplotypes were handled as single units for association and clustering, since linkage in the cohort was strong. Alongside the repertoire data, information on donor age, sex, ethnicity and CMV serostatus was compiled. In addition to the first cohort of roughly 670 subjects, a separate validation cohort of 130 or so different subjects was used. To predict cytomegalovirus infection status, the study combined high-throughput TCR immunosequencing, statistical association of individual TCRs with disease status, and machine learning. HLA typing covered class I and class II loci at four-digit resolution. Among roughly 400 genotyped donors of the cohort, an average of approximately 200,000 unique TCR beta nucleotide sequences was sequenced per donor, of which about 20% were non-productive. Rather than using new phenotypic data, the later analysis identified candidate immune exposures from TCR beta sequences and from how often those sequences occurred across donors. Broad study findings and their caveats: A total of around 150 TCR beta chains were listed by the study as associated with cytomegalovirus. The sequencing pipeline was judged likely to have produced a cluster of highly shared sequence variants as a technical artifact. It was suggested by the authors that the approach could potentially be generalized to other disease states and immunological phenotypes. This cohort had only TCR beta chains sequenced, and the lack of alpha or paired-chain data limited which features could be detected. For the cohort, immune exposure information was limited to CMV serostatus. Some IMGT-functional V segments, including TRBV6-2 and TRBV6-3, could not be told apart with the 87-base-pair reads, so those segments were excluded. An earlier analysis of approximately 600 of the donors showed that most TCR beta V segments appeared in productive rearrangements either about 87% or about 30% of the time, which broadly matched IMGT annotations. The earlier analysis of around 600 of the donors excluded 15 to 20 rarely observed V segments, including chromosome 9 orphons, because counts were too low. According to a later analysis, TCR association rates differed among HLA loci, with DRB1 alleles showing the most associated TCRs and HLA-C alleles showing the fewest. In a later analysis, HLA-associated TCR beta chains were found to be more clonally expanded and to have lower generation probabilities than equally common non-associated chains. A further reported finding was that TCR beta sequences accurately predicted the HLA-A and HLA-B alleles for most subjects in the first cohort. While some public TCRs were present in many individuals, most TCR sequences turned up only very rarely across donors. Because HLA typing was unavailable for some donors at each locus, only the typed subset was used in association tests. Linkage disequilibrium might explain the correlated functional status among segregating V segments, but an unknown experimental factor could not be excluded. Presence/absence analyses assumed roughly uniform sequencing depth across donors, an assumption that may not hold. An association between a missense DCLRE1C variant and V-gene and J-gene trimming of TCR beta chains was found in a later genetic analysis and replicated in an independent cohort. A later analysis found that most CMV-associated TCR beta chains appeared HLA-restricted, with HLA associations seemingly driven largely by CMV exposure. Strong co-occurrence of HLA alleles, especially DR and DQ, made assigning TCR associations to individual alleles difficult. Three of the identified cytomegalovirus-associated TCR beta chains were confirmed in vitro to be specific for cytomegalovirus antigens. Several of the top co-occurrence clusters appeared to be linked to parvovirus B19, influenza, CMV and Epstein-Barr virus, according to a later analysis. According to a later genetic analysis, donors in an Asian-associated ancestry cluster had fewer N-insertions in productive TCRs than the approximately 630-donor mean. Cytomegalovirus status was reported to be diagnosed by the classifier with high specificity and sensitivity in both the original and validation cohorts. At a false discovery rate of 0.05, a later analysis linked under 20,000 TCR beta sequences to specific HLA alleles.

Libraries were made using the immunoSEQ multiplex PCR assay. For the multiplex PCR, a mixture combining 60 forward primers for TCR Vbeta segments and 13 reverse primers for TCR Jbeta segments was used. The CDR3 region of rearranged TCR beta genes was amplified from genomic DNA by a multiplex PCR assay. The Illumina HiSeq System was used to sequence the amplified TCR beta libraries as 87-base-pair reads. The study's processing was this. In a later analysis, tens of millions of unique TCR beta chains were counted across the approximately 670 repertoires, and roughly 10 million of these chains were shared by at least two donors. A nearest-neighbor algorithm error-corrected the raw reads and collapsed the reads into unique sequences, merging closely related sequences to remove PCR and sequencing errors. To assign V, D and J gene segments, CDR3 sequences were aligned to IMGT reference sequences. For a sequence to be retained, at least a six-nucleotide match to both a V gene segment and a J gene segment was required. A rearrangement counted as productive if the CDR3 had no stop codons and remained in frame with V and J, and every other rearrangement counted as non-productive. Following IMGT convention, CDR3 was defined as the stretch from the second conserved V-encoded cysteine to the conserved J-encoded phenylalanine. In an earlier analysis of 587 of the donors, sequences lacking an unambiguous match to a single V gene segment were excluded. An earlier analysis of 450 to 650 of the donors called V segments functional above 56.7% productive rearrangements and segregating when the between-donor standard deviation exceeded 5%. To diagnose cytomegalovirus status from the catalog of TCR beta chain sequences, a statistical classification framework was built. A later analysis assigned V and J genes by comparing TCR nucleotide sequences with IMGT/GENE-DB human TR gene sequences. A later analysis assigned CDR3 sequences and most-parsimonious VDJ recombination scenarios with the TCRdist pipeline. In a later analysis, each TCR beta chain was defined by its CDR3 amino acid sequence together with its V-gene family, and reads lacking a unique V-gene family were excluded. As a way to deal with suspected cross-contamination and a sequencing artifact, a later analysis dropped hundreds of nucleotide sequences that were highly shared and had low generation probability. In a later analysis, a clonal expansion index was calculated for each public chain from normalized within-repertoire ranks of inferred template counts. A later analysis computed generation probabilities with a VDJ recombination model fitted to out-of-frame rearrangements, and checked the results against IGoR. A later analysis scored TCR-TCR, TCR-HLA and TCR-CMV co-occurrence with hypergeometric tests, applying a repertoire-size bias correction to TCR pairs. A later analysis estimated false discovery rates by permuting HLA or CMV assignments 20 times. In a later analysis, co-occurring TCRs were grouped using DBSCAN, and TCRdist sequence similarity was added for clustering within HLA-allele-positive subsets. Repertoires with fewer than 30,000 or more than 120,000 public chains were left out of co-occurrence clustering, as were about 5 repertoires with anomalous nucleotide sharing. The immuneACCESS repertoire file appears here via TCRdb, limited to in-frame rearrangements. These files lack a portion of the clones; in checked studies, under half of the deficit traces to unresolved V genes, and the cause of the others is not known. Clone size and the V and J calls come from that table; the DNA yielded D and trimming. For this sample the table gives nearly 110,000 clones, of which roughly 75% were detected only once. Clones ranked in the top ten supply roughly 2.5% of the sample.

In total, about 650 healthy bone marrow donors made up the cohort. At the time of sampling, all cohort members were nominally healthy, though unrecorded immune exposures were likely present. The donor was CMV seronegative and was included in the group of about 400 seronegative cohort members. Every donor gave a peripheral blood sample, and the peripheral blood mononuclear cells from that sample were used for TCR beta sequencing. Genomic DNA extraction from the blood cell samples was performed with the Qiagen DNeasy Blood Extraction Kit. Source material: PBMCs. The chain employs TRBV9 and TRBJ1-4; no D gene can be assigned with confidence. The origin of this receptor is a man aged 40-49 years in good health and CMV-seronegative. CDR3 reads: CASSERTGGEKLFF. The sequenced DNA is TGTGCCAGCAGCGAAAGGACGGGAGGGGAAAAACTGTTTTTT.